This is a list of T cell receptor beta chains from one sample in a study of spatial heterogeneity in lung cancer. TCRdb used MiXCR to reprocess the 5' RACE reads, holding one entry per CDR3 protein. Found here are 8,000 or so distinct CDR3 sequences, about 16% of them singletons; the top ten hold approximately 15%. The sample consisted of normal lung tissue next to the tumor, taken at surgery. These receptors were obtained from a male donor with early-stage non-small cell lung cancer. The CDR3 runs from the conserved cysteine through the conserved F or W. A D gene is named only where the DNA matches it firmly. Clone size is not always given. Where it is, it says once, few, many or a class for expanded clones.

clone_size: few
v_call: TRBV28
d_call: TRBD1
j_call: TRBJ2-7
cdr3_nt: TGTGCCAGCAGGAAATCCGGGACAGGGGTGTACGAGCAGTACTTC
cdr3_aa: CASRKSGTGVYEQYF

clone_size: few
v_call: TRBV20-1
d_call: TRBD2
j_call: TRBJ2-2
cdr3_nt: TGCAGTGCTTTAGCGGGAGGGAACACCGGGGAGCTGTTTTTT
cdr3_aa: CSALAGGNTGELFF

clone_size: medium-sized
v_call: TRBV10-3
d_call: -
j_call: TRBJ2-7
cdr3_nt: TGTGCCATCAGTGAGGCTGCCGGGCTGACGTACGAGCAGTACTTC
cdr3_aa: CAISEAAGLTYEQYF

clone_size: many
v_call: TRBV24-1
d_call: TRBD1
j_call: TRBJ2-3
cdr3_nt: TGTGCCACCAGTGGGACAGGGGGCGCCGGAGATACGCAGTATTTT
cdr3_aa: CATSGTGGAGDTQYF

clone_size: medium-sized
v_call: TRBV7-9
d_call: -
j_call: TRBJ1-2
cdr3_nt: TGTGCCAGCAGCCGACAGGCCCCCTATGGCTACACCTTC
cdr3_aa: CASSRQAPYGYTF

clone_size: few
v_call: TRBV6-5
d_call: TRBD1
j_call: TRBJ1-6
cdr3_nt: TGTGCCAGCAGTTCCGGGACAGGGATTGTGTCACCCCTCCACTTT
cdr3_aa: CASSSGTGIVSPLHF

clone_size: many
v_call: TRBV20-1
d_call: -
j_call: TRBJ1-5
cdr3_nt: TGCAGTGCGACACAGGGTCCCAATCAGCCCCAGCATTTT
cdr3_aa: CSATQGPNQPQHF

clone_size: many
v_call: TRBV7-2
d_call: TRBD2
j_call: TRBJ2-5
cdr3_nt: TGTGCCAGCAGCTCCCAGGGTAGCGGGAGGGGAGAGACCCAGTACTTC
cdr3_aa: CASSSQGSGRGETQYF

clone_size: once
v_call: TRBV6-6
d_call: -
j_call: TRBJ2-7
cdr3_nt: TGTGCCAGCAGCCGCCGGGAGAACTACGAGCAGTACTTC
cdr3_aa: CASSRRENYEQYF

clone_size: medium-sized
v_call: TRBV12-3/TRBV12-4
d_call: TRBD2
j_call: TRBJ2-3
cdr3_nt: TGTGCCAGCAGCCCCATTACTAGCGGGAGTCCAGATACGCAGTATTTT
cdr3_aa: CASSPITSGSPDTQYF

clone_size: -
v_call: TRBV29-1
d_call: -
j_call: TRBJ1-5
cdr3_nt: TGCAGCGTTGCAGAAACGAATAGCAATCAGCCCCAGCATTTT
cdr3_aa: CSVAETNSNQPQHF

clone_size: -
v_call: TRBV5-1
d_call: TRBD1
j_call: TRBJ1-1
cdr3_nt: TGCGCCAGCAGCTCCGACAGGGGTATGAACACTGAAGCTTTCTTT
cdr3_aa: CASSSDRGMNTEAFF

clone_size: -
v_call: TRBV7-3
d_call: -
j_call: TRBJ2-1
cdr3_nt: TGTGCCAGCAGGGATCGACAGGTACCCTACAATGAGCAGTTCTTC
cdr3_aa: CASRDRQVPYNEQFF

clone_size: few
v_call: TRBV5-1
d_call: -
j_call: TRBJ2-2
cdr3_nt: TGCGCCAGCAGCTTGATGGCGTGGGGCAGGGCCAACACCGGGGAGCTGTTTTTT
cdr3_aa: CASSLMAWGRANTGELFF

clone_size: medium-sized
v_call: TRBV13
d_call: -
j_call: TRBJ1-2
cdr3_nt: TGTGCCAGCAGCCGAAGCAACTATGGCTACACCTTC
cdr3_aa: CASSRSNYGYTF

clone_size: medium-sized
v_call: TRBV4-2
d_call: -
j_call: TRBJ1-2
cdr3_nt: TGTGCCAGCAGCCAAGCCGAGGCTCCGATCTATGGCTACACCTTC
cdr3_aa: CASSQAEAPIYGYTF

clone_size: -
v_call: TRBV4-3
d_call: TRBD1
j_call: TRBJ1-2
cdr3_nt: TGCGCCAGCAGCCAAGATCAGGGGGGTGACTATGGCTACACCTTC
cdr3_aa: CASSQDQGGDYGYTF

clone_size: -
v_call: TRBV20-1
d_call: -
j_call: TRBJ2-2
cdr3_nt: TGCAGTGCTGAGGGCATCGGGGGGGAGCTGTTTTTT
cdr3_aa: CSAEGIGGELFF

clone_size: -
v_call: TRBV28
d_call: TRBD2
j_call: TRBJ2-5
cdr3_nt: TGTGCCAGCAGCGGCAGCGGGGGATGGGAGACCCAGTACTTC
cdr3_aa: CASSGSGGWETQYF

clone_size: -
v_call: TRBV4-2
d_call: -
j_call: TRBJ2-1
cdr3_nt: TGTGCCAGCAGCCAAGATACGAAGGAGGATGAGCAGTTCTTC
cdr3_aa: CASSQDTKEDEQFF

clone_size: few
v_call: TRBV20-1
d_call: -
j_call: TRBJ2-7
cdr3_nt: TGCAGTGCTAGAGATGGGGCAGAATACTACGAGCAGTACTTC
cdr3_aa: CSARDGAEYYEQYF

clone_size: -
v_call: TRBV7-2
d_call: -
j_call: TRBJ1-5
cdr3_nt: TGTGCCAGCAGCTTAGACACGGGTACCAATCAGCCCCAGCATTTT
cdr3_aa: CASSLDTGTNQPQHF

clone_size: few
v_call: TRBV6-1
d_call: -
j_call: TRBJ2-7
cdr3_nt: TGTGCCAGCAGTGAAGCGCTTCGGGGAGGTGGCGAGCAGTACTTC
cdr3_aa: CASSEALRGGGEQYF

clone_size: medium-sized
v_call: TRBV29-1
d_call: -
j_call: TRBJ2-3
cdr3_nt: TGCAGCGTTGGGGGACTCGCTGGGGATACGCAGTATTTT
cdr3_aa: CSVGGLAGDTQYF

clone_size: many
v_call: TRBV18
d_call: TRBD1
j_call: TRBJ2-1
cdr3_nt: TGTGCCAGCTCACCTGGGACAGGGTCGTACAATGAGCAGTTCTTC
cdr3_aa: CASSPGTGSYNEQFF

clone_size: -
v_call: TRBV11-2
d_call: -
j_call: TRBJ2-1
cdr3_nt: TGTGCCAGCAGCTTAGACGGGGTTTTGGATGAGCAGTTCTTC
cdr3_aa: CASSLDGVLDEQFF

clone_size: many
v_call: TRBV5-4
d_call: TRBD2
j_call: TRBJ2-1
cdr3_nt: TGTGCCAGCAGTCAGTCGAGCGGGAGGGCCGGCAATGAGCAGTTCTTC
cdr3_aa: CASSQSSGRAGNEQFF

clone_size: -
v_call: TRBV9
d_call: TRBD1
j_call: TRBJ2-7
cdr3_nt: TGTGCCAGCAGCGCACAGGGGCGAACCCTAGACGAGCAGTACTTC
cdr3_aa: CASSAQGRTLDEQYF

clone_size: -
v_call: TRBV12-5
d_call: TRBD1
j_call: TRBJ1-1
cdr3_nt: TGTGCTAGTGGTTTGCGTTGGGACAGTGAAGCTTTCTTT
cdr3_aa: CASGLRWDSEAFF

clone_size: medium-sized
v_call: TRBV6-5
d_call: -
j_call: TRBJ2-3
cdr3_nt: TGTGCCAGCAGTAACGGACAGAGCACAGATACGCAGTATTTT
cdr3_aa: CASSNGQSTDTQYF

clone_size: many
v_call: TRBV7-8
d_call: TRBD2
j_call: TRBJ2-3
cdr3_nt: TGTGCCAGCAGCTCGAATCAGCGGGGGGCATATGCAGATACGCAGTATTTT
cdr3_aa: CASSSNQRGAYADTQYF

clone_size: few
v_call: TRBV9
d_call: TRBD2
j_call: TRBJ2-2
cdr3_nt: TGTGCCAGCAGCTCCCTCCTAACTAGCGGAGGCACCGGGGAGCTGTTTTTT
cdr3_aa: CASSSLLTSGGTGELFF

clone_size: few
v_call: TRBV5-1
d_call: TRBD1
j_call: TRBJ1-2
cdr3_nt: TGCGCCAGCAGCCCCGGACAGGGCCACTATGGCTACACCTTC
cdr3_aa: CASSPGQGHYGYTF

clone_size: many
v_call: TRBV5-1
d_call: TRBD2
j_call: TRBJ2-5
cdr3_nt: TGCGCCAGCAGCCCTACTAGCGGGACCCTGGGGGAGACCCAGTACTTC
cdr3_aa: CASSPTSGTLGETQYF

clone_size: few
v_call: TRBV27
d_call: -
j_call: TRBJ2-1
cdr3_nt: TGTGCCAGCAGCCTCCCCCAGTCGAATGAGCAGTTCTTC
cdr3_aa: CASSLPQSNEQFF

clone_size: -
v_call: TRBV7-2
d_call: -
j_call: TRBJ2-2
cdr3_nt: TGTGCCAGCAGCTTAGTAGGGCAGGGGAGGGGACGCACCGGGGAGCTGTTTTTT
cdr3_aa: CASSLVGQGRGRTGELFF

clone_size: medium-sized
v_call: TRBV7-2
d_call: -
j_call: TRBJ1-2
cdr3_nt: TGTGCCAGCAGCTTAGGATCTTCGGCACCCATTTATGGCTACACCTTC
cdr3_aa: CASSLGSSAPIYGYTF

clone_size: few
v_call: TRBV14
d_call: TRBD1
j_call: TRBJ1-2
cdr3_nt: TGTGCCAGCAGCCAAGTGGGACAGGTGAACTATGGCTACACCTTC
cdr3_aa: CASSQVGQVNYGYTF

clone_size: medium-sized
v_call: TRBV3-1
d_call: TRBD1
j_call: TRBJ1-1
cdr3_nt: TGTGCCAGCAGCCACAGACAGGGCGCGAACACTGAAGCTTTCTTT
cdr3_aa: CASSHRQGANTEAFF

clone_size: medium-sized
v_call: TRBV11-2
d_call: TRBD1
j_call: TRBJ2-4
cdr3_nt: TGTGCCAGCAGCACCGGGACAGTATTAGCCAAAAACATTCAGTACTTC
cdr3_aa: CASSTGTVLAKNIQYF